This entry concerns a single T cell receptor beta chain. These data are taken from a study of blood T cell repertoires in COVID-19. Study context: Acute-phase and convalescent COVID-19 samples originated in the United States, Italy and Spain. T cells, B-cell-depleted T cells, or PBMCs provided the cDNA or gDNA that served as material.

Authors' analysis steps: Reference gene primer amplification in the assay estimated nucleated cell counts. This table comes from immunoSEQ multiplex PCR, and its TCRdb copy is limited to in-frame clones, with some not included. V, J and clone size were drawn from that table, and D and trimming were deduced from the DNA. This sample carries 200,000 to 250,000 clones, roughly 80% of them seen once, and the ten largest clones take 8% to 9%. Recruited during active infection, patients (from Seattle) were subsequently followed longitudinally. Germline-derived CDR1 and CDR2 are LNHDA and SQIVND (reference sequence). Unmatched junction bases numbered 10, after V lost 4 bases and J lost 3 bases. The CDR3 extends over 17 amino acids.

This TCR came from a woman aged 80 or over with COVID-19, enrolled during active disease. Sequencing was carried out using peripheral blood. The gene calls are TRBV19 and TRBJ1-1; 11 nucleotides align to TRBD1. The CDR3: CASSRDRGGPYYTEAFF. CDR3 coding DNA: TGTGCCAGTAGTAGGGACAGGGGGGGTCCCTACTACACTGAAGCTTTCTTT.